This passage covers 6 T cell receptor beta chains from one sample sequenced in a study of somatic mutations in cytotoxic T cells in rheumatoid arthritis. Assay: immunoSEQ multiplex PCR; the TCRdb copy retains only in-frame clones and omits some. This sample has about 29,000 clones; more than 85% occur once, and the top ten carry roughly a tenth. Material: CD8+ T cells sorted from blood. These receptors all stem from an adult with rheumatoid arthritis.

The rearrangement links TRBV29-1 to TRBJ2-4; no reliable D call. Germline CDR1 is SQVTM and CDR2 is ANQGSEA. The CDR3 is made up of 15 amino acids. Trimming removed 0 bases at V and 5 bases at J, with 14 bases between. The CDR3 DNA reads TGCAGCGTTGAAGACGTCCGGGCAGAGGAAAACATTCAGTACTTC. Amino acids: CSVEDVRAEENIQYF.

This clone appeared a single time. The rearrangement joins TRBV10-3 to TRBJ2-5, with D unclear. V dropped 3 bases and J dropped 1 base, with 6 bases sitting between them. The CDR3 is 13 amino acids. Germline-derived CDR1 and CDR2 are ENHRY and SYGVKD. The CDR3 loop is CAISETFQETQYF. CDR3 bases: TGTGCCATCAGTGAAACGTTCCAAGAGACCCAGTACTTC.

The J gene is TRBJ2-1, the V gene TRBV7-9; 11 bases line up with TRBD1. V was pared by 6 bases and J by 5 bases, with 6 bases of the junction left unmatched. This CDR3 comprises 15 residues. Germline V gives CDR1 SEHNR, CDR2 FQNEAQ (reference sequence). CDR3 sequence: CASSQGTGGNNEQFF. CDR3 bases: TGTGCCAGCAGTCAAGGGACAGGGGGTAACAATGAGCAGTTCTTC.

On this clone itself: Other DNA sequences in the same sample also yield this CDR3. The gene calls are TRBV7-6 and TRBJ2-7; no clear D gene. The CDR3 spans 12 residues. Germline-derived CDR1 and CDR2 are SGHVS and FNYEAQ. Trimming stripped 1 base from V and 5 bases from J, with 6 bases between. For the CDR3, the DNA is TGTGCCAGCAGCTTAGTGGGCGACGAGCAGTACTTC. It codes for CASSLVGDEQYF.

This sequence joins TRBV6-6 and TRBJ2-7, with TRBD1 matching over 9 bases. The CDR3 runs to 15 residues. V shed 4 bases, J shed 3 bases, and the junction held 7 bases outside the gene matches. CDR1 MNHNY and CDR2 SVGAGI come from the germline V gene (reference sequence). CDR3 amino acids: CASSFAQGAGYEQYF. The CDR3 nucleotides are TGTGCCAGCAGTTTCGCACAGGGGGCCGGCTACGAGCAGTACTTC.

The J gene is TRBJ1-1, the V gene TRBV7-9; weak D call: TRBD1 (5 bases). Trimming removed 7 bases from V and 4 bases from J, with 22 bases in between. Germline V gene lookup returns CDR1 SEHNR and CDR2 FQNEAQ (reference sequence). The CDR3 sequence is 16 residues long. CDR3: CASTNPGTLSGTEAFF. CDR3 DNA sequence: TGTGCCAGCACCAACCCAGGGACCCTATCGGGCACTGAAGCTTTCTTT.